One and the same sample provided the 2 T cell receptor beta chains below, sequenced in a study of CD8+ T cells in alopecia areata (dated by TCRdb to the late 2010s). Library prep was done by the immunoSEQ multiplex PCR assay. For TCR sequencing, RNA was extracted from every sample and reverse transcribed into cDNA to serve as template. What TCRdb holds here is the immuneACCESS table cut down to in-frame rearrangements. Part of the clones is not present; checked against another copy, under half of the missing clones reflect an unresolved V gene, and the others are unexplained. The sample records around 200,000 clones, about 63% of which are singletons. Approximately 1.7% of the sample rests with the top ten. The time point label here, explained by the study, means: baseline before oral tofacitinib. This material consisted of CD4+ T cells sorted from blood, taken at week 0. All receptors derive from a human donor with alopecia areata.

The chain joins TRBV6-1 to TRBJ2-3; TRBD2 matches 12 bases. This CDR3 contains 15 residues. Germline CDR1 and CDR2: MNHNS and SASEGT. Unmatched junction bases numbered 4, after V lost 6 bases and J lost 3 bases. CDR3: CASRELAGGTDTQYF. The CDR3 DNA follows: TGTGCCAGCAGAGAACTAGCGGGGGGTACAGATACGCAGTATTTT.

The V gene is TRBV29-1, the J gene TRBJ1-1; perhaps TRBD1 as D (5 bases). The V end lost 7 bases, the J end lost 1 base, and 10 bases lay between the germline ends. The CDR3 is made up of 12 amino acids. The V gene's germline CDR1 is SQVTM and CDR2 ANQGSEA. In nucleotides, the CDR3 is TGCAGCGCTGGACACACGAACACTGAAGCTTTCTTT. As protein: CSAGHTNTEAFF.